This paragraph reports one TCR beta chain. The method was immunoSEQ multiplex PCR; TCRdb's version includes in-frame clones alone and lacks a portion of them. The sample gives 40,000 to 55,000 clones, around 87% of which show up once; 5% to 7% is in the top ten. This entry comes from a study of blood T cell repertoires in COVID-19. Study-wide background: Nucleic acid was either cDNA or gDNA, and it came from T cells, B-cell-depleted T cells, or PBMCs.

Sequencing used peripheral blood. The receptor was isolated from a man aged 50-60 years with active COVID-19.

CDR3: CASVLGGNIQYF. In nucleotides, the CDR3 is TGTGCCAGCGTCTTGGGGGGGAACATTCAGTACTTC. V is TRBV2 and J is TRBJ2-4; 7 nucleotides match TRBD2. CDR3 length: 12 amino acids. CDR1 is SNHLY, CDR2 FYNNEI, per germline. The trim removed 8 bases at V and 7 bases at J, leaving 5 bases unmatched.